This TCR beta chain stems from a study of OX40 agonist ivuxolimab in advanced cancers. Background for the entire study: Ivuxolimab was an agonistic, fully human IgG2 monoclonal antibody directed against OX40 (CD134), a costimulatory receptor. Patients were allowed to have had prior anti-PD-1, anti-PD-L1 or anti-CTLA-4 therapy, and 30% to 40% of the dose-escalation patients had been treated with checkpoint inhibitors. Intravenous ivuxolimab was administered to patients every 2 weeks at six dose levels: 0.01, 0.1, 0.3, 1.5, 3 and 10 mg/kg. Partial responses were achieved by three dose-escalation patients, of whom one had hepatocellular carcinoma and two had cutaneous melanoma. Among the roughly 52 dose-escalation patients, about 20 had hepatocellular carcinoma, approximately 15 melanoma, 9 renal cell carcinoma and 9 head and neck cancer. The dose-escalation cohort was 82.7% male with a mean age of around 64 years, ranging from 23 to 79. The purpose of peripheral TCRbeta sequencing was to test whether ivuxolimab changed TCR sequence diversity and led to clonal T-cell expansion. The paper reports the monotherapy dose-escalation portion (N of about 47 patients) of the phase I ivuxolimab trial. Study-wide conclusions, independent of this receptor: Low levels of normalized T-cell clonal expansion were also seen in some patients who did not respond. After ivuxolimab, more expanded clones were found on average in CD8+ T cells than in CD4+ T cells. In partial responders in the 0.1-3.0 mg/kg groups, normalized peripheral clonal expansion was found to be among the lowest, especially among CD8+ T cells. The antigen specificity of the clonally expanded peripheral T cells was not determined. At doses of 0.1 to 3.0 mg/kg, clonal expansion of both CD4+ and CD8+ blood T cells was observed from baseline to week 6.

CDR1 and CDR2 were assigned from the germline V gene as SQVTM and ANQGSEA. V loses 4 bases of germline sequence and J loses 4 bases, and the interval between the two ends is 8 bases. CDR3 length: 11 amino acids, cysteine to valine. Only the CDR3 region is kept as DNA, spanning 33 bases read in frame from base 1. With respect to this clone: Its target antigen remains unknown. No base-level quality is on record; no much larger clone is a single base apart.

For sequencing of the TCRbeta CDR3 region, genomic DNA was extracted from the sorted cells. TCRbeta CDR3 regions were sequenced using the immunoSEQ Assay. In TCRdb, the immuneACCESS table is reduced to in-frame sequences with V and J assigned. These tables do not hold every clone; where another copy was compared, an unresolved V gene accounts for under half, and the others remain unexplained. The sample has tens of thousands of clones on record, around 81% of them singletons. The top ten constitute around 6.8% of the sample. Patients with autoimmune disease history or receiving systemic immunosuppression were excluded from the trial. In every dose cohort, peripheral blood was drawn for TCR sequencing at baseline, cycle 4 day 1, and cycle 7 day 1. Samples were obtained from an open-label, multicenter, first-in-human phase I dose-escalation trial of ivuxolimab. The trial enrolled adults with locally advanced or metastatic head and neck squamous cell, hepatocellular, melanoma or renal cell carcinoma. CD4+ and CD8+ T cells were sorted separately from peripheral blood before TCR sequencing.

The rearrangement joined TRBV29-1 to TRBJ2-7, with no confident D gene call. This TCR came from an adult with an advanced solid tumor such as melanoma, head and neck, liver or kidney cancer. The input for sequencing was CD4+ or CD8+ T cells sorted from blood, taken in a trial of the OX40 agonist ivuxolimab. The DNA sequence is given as TGCAGCGTTGGGACCGGATACGAGCAGTACGTC. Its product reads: CSVGTGYEQYV.